This TCR beta chain comes out of a study of T cell therapy after organ transplantation. Findings and caveats of the study: Effects of concurrent antirejection and antiviral medications were not evaluable.

The V segment lost 0 bases and the J segment 0 bases; nucleotides outside the gene matches: 3. The CDR3 loop spans 16 amino acids. CDR1 and CDR2 from the germline V gene are MRHNA and SNTAGT. Assay used: immunoSEQ multiplex PCR; TCRdb lists only in-frame clones, some missing. Among 40,000 to 60,000 clones listed, approximately 94% were seen once. Concerning this clone: The antigen is not known. Other nucleotide sequences from this sample produce the same CDR3.

The TCR was taken from a human patient who had received a solid organ transplant and had CMV disease. The chain couples TRBV6-4 to TRBJ2-3, with 7 bases that match TRBD2. The specimen comprised CD8+ T cells from blood, sampled before autologous CMV-specific T cell therapy. Here the CDR3 reads CASSDSSSGSTDTQYF. CDR3 nucleotide sequence: TGTGCCAGCAGTGACTCGAGTAGCGGGAGCACAGATACGCAGTATTTT.